Here is one T cell receptor beta chain with its context. Assay: immunoSEQ multiplex PCR; the TCRdb copy retains only in-frame clones and omits some. The sample holds fewer than 110,000 clones, 80% to 85% seen once. The data stem from a study of blood T cell repertoires in COVID-19. CDR3 size: 12 residues. The germline V gene encodes CDR1 SNHLY and CDR2 FYNNEI. With 7 bases removed from V and 3 bases from J, the gap between germline ends came to 7 bases. Sequencing was carried out using peripheral blood. The V gene is TRBV2, the J gene TRBJ2-1; weak D call: TRBD2 (5 bases). This sequence was found in a man between 70 and 80 years old with acute or convalescent COVID-19. The CDR3 DNA follows: TGTGCCAGCAAGGAGGACTACAATGAGCAGTTCTTC. As protein: CASKEDYNEQFF.